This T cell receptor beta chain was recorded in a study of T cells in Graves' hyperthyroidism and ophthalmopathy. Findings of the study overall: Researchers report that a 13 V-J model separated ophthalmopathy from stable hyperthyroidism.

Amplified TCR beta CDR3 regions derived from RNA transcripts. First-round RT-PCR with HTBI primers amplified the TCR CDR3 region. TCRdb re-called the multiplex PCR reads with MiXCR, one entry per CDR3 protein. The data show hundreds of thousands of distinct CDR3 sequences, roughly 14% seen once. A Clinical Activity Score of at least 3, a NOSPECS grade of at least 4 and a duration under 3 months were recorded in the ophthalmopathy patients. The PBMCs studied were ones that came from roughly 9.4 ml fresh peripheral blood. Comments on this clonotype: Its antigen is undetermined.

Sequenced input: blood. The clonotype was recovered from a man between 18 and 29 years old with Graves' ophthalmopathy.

CDR3 sequence: CSAHQGRNNYGYTF. CDR3 coding DNA: TGCAGTGCTCACCAGGGAAGAAATAACTATGGCTACACCTTC. This rearrangement joins TRBV20-1 to TRBJ1-2, with D perhaps TRBD1 (5 bases). Germline assignment: CDR1 DFQATT and CDR2 SNEGSKA (reference sequence). V was cut by 5 bases and J by 1 base, with 14 bases left in between. CDR3 length: 14 residues.